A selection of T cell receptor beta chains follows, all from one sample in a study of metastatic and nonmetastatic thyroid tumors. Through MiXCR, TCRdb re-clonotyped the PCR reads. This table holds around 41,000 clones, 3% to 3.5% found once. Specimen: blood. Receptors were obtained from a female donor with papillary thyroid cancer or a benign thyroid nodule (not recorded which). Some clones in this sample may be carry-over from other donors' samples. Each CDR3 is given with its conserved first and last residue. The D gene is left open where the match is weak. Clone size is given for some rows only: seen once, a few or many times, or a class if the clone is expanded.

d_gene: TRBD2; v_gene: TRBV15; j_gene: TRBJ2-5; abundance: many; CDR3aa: CATSRGAGAAETQYF; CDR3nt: TGTGCCACCAGCAGAGGGGCGGGAGCGGCAGAGACCCAGTACTTC
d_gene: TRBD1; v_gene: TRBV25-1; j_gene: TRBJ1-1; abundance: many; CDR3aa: CASSESLTGGNTEAFF; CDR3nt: TGTGCCAGCAGTGAATCCCTGACAGGGGGCAACACTGAAGCTTTCTTT
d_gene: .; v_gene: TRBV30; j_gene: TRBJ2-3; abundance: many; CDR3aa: CAWSGGGLTDTQYF; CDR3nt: TGTGCCTGGAGTGGGGGAGGCCTCACAGATACGCAGTATTTT
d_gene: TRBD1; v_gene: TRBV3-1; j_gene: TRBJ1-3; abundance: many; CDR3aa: CASSQGTGDSRRDF; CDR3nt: TGTGCCAGCAGCCAAGGGACAGGAGATAGCCGAAGGGATTTT
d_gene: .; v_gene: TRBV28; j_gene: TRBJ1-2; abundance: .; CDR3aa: CASSDGTFYGYTF; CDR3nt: TGTGCCAGCAGCGATGGGACATTCTATGGCTACACCTTC
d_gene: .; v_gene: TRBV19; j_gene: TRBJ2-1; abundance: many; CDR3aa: CASSTGGSRDNEQFF; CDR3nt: TGTGCCAGTAGTACCGGGGGCTCCCGGGACAATGAGCAGTTCTTC
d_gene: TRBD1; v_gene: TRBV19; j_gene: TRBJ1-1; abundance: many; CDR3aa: CASTRDRVAAEAFF; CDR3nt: TGTGCCAGTACTCGGGACAGGGTGGCCGCTGAAGCTTTCTTT
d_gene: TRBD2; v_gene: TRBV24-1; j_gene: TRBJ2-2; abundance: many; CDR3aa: CATSDLAGDTGELFF; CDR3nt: TGTGCCACCAGTGATTTAGCGGGAGACACCGGGGAGCTGTTTTTT
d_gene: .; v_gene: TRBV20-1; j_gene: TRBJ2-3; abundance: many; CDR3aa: CSARVSVTDTQYF; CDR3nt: TGCAGTGCTAGAGTTAGCGTCACAGATACGCAGTATTTT
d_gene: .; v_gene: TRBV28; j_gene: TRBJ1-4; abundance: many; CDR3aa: CASTLLGRPRGEKLFF; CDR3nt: TGTGCCAGCACCCTTTTGGGCCGTCCCCGGGGTGAAAAACTGTTTTTT
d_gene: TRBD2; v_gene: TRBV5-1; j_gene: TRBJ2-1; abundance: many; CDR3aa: CASSLKSGSGNEQFF; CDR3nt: TGCGCCAGCAGCTTGAAGAGCGGGAGCGGCAATGAGCAGTTCTTC
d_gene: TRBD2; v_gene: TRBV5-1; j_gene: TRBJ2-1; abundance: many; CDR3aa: CASSLAPSGRYNEQFF; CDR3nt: TGCGCCAGCAGCTTGGCCCCGAGCGGGAGGTACAATGAGCAGTTCTTC
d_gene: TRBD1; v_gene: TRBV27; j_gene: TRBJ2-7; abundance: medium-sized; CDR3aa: CASSLSSGTAYEQYF; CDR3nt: TGTGCCAGCAGTTTATCTTCCGGGACAGCATACGAGCAGTACTTC
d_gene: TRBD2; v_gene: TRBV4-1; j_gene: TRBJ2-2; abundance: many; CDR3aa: CASSKGTSGSTGELFF; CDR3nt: TGCGCCAGCAGCAAGGGGACTAGCGGGAGTACCGGGGAGCTGTTTTTT
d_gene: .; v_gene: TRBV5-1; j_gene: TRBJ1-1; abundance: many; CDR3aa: CASSLMGMDTEAFF; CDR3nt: TGCGCCAGCAGTTTGATGGGTATGGACACTGAAGCTTTCTTT
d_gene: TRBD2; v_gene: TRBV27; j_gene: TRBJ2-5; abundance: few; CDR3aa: CASRGAGLQETQYF; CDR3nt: TGTGCCAGCAGGGGAGCGGGACTACAAGAGACCCAGTACTTC
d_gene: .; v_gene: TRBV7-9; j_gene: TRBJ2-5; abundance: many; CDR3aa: CASSPGPQETQYF; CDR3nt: TGTGCCAGCAGCCCGGGACCACAAGAGACCCAGTACTTC
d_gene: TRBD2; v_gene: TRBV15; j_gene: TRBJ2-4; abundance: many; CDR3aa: CATSRDLAGGAKSIQYF; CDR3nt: TGTGCCACCAGCAGAGATCTGGCGGGAGGGGCCAAAAGCATTCAGTACTTC
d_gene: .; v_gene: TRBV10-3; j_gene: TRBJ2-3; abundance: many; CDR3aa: CAISEETDTQYF; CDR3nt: TGTGCCATCAGTGAAGAAACAGATACGCAGTATTTT
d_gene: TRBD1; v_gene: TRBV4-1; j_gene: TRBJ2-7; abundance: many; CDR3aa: CASSHLGQGHSEQYF; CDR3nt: TGCGCCAGCAGCCATCTCGGACAGGGACACTCCGAGCAGTACTTC
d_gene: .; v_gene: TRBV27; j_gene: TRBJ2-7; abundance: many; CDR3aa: CASSLTGHYEQYF; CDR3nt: TGTGCCAGCAGCTTGACGGGGCACTACGAGCAGTACTTC
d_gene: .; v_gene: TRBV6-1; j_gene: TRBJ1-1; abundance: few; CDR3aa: CASSGSTAYLITEAFF; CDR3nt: TGTGCCAGCAGTGGATCGACAGCCTACCTCATCACTGAAGCTTTCTTT
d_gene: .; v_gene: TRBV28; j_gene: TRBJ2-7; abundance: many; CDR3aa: CASSLLVVREQYF; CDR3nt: TGTGCCAGCAGTTTATTAGTGGTGAGAGAGCAGTACTTC
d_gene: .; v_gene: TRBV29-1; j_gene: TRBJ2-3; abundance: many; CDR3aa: CSVDPEAGQVDTQYF; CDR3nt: TGCAGCGTTGATCCCGAGGCGGGGCAGGTAGATACGCAGTATTTT
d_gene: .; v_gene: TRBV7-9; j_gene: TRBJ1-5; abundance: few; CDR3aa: CASSLGGFGQPQHF; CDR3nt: TGTGCCAGCAGCTTGGGCGGGTTCGGGCAGCCCCAGCATTTT
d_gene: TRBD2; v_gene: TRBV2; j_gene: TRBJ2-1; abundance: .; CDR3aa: CASSETSGLYNEQFF; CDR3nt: TGTGCCAGCAGCGAGACTAGCGGACTTTACAATGAGCAGTTCTTC